The T cell receptor beta chain described here comes from a study of T cell repertoires in aging, cancer and after chemotherapy. TCR beta rearrangements were amplified from peripheral blood genomic DNA. Findings and limits, study-wide: These repertoire data do not allow conclusions about immunological memory after chemotherapy.

Trimming took 6 bases from V and 5 from J; bases not matched to a gene: 7. Germline CDR1 is LNHDA and CDR2 is SQIVND (reference sequence). The CDR3 loop spans 15 amino acids. A mixed TRB-A/B primer pool amplified rearranged TRB by multiplex touch-down PCR. TCRdb independently ran MiXCR on the multiplex PCR reads; one entry per CDR3 protein. In the table there are approximately 20,000 distinct CDR3 sequences, around 38% of which are singletons. As for this clonotype: Its target is unknown.

The chain recombines TRBV19 with TRBJ2-5; 12 nucleotides agree with TRBD2. This TCR was recovered from a human donor with a solid tumor. The sample taken for sequencing was blood. The CDR3 protein is CASSLTSGSFETQYF. CDR3 bases: TGTGCCAGTAGCCTGACTAGCGGGAGTTTCGAGACCCAGTACTTC.